Listed here is a single TCR beta chain. The target of this receptor is not known. Base qualities are not recorded, but no much larger clone differs from it by a single base. The germline V gene (reference sequence) supplies CDR1 MNHEY and CDR2 SMNVEV. V is pared back by 6 bases and J by 0 bases, with 9 bases lying between the germline termini. Taken from cysteine to phenylalanine, the CDR3 has 14 residues. Only the CDR3 portion is preserved as DNA: 42 bases, with reading frame beginning at the first base. To sequence the TCRbeta CDR3 region, genomic DNA was isolated from the sorted cells. The immunoSEQ Assay was used to sequence the TCRbeta CDR3 regions. In TCRdb, the immuneACCESS table is reduced to in-frame sequences with V and J assigned. These tables do not hold every clone; where another copy was compared, an unresolved V gene accounts for under half, and the others remain unexplained. The sample includes almost 70,000 clones, with about 80% observed a single time. The ten largest clones add up to roughly 2.4% of the sample.

The trial excluded patients who had a history of autoimmune disease or were on systemic immunosuppression. Peripheral blood for TCR sequencing was drawn from every dose cohort at baseline, at cycle 4 day 1 and at cycle 7 day 1. The samples were drawn from a first-in-human, open-label, multicenter phase I dose-escalation trial of ivuxolimab. The trial enrolled adults with locally advanced or metastatic head and neck squamous cell, hepatocellular, melanoma or renal cell carcinoma. Before TCR sequencing, CD4+ T cells and CD8+ T cells from peripheral blood were sorted into separate populations. These data come from a study of OX40 agonist ivuxolimab in advanced cancers. General notes on the study: Ivuxolimab was an agonistic, fully human IgG2 monoclonal antibody directed against OX40 (CD134), a costimulatory receptor. The purpose of peripheral TCRbeta sequencing was to test whether ivuxolimab changed TCR sequence diversity and led to clonal T-cell expansion. Intravenous ivuxolimab was administered to patients every 2 weeks at six dose levels: 0.01, 0.1, 0.3, 1.5, 3 and 10 mg/kg. A male proportion of 82.7% and a mean age of approximately 55 years, ranging from about 20 to 80, were recorded for the dose-escalation cohort. Patients were allowed to have had prior anti-PD-1, anti-PD-L1 or anti-CTLA-4 therapy, and less than 45% of the dose-escalation patients had previously received checkpoint inhibitors. Of the approximately 53 patients in dose escalation, some 19 had hepatocellular carcinoma, around 15 had melanoma, 9 had renal cell carcinoma and 9 had head and neck cancer. Partial responses occurred in three dose-escalation patients: two with cutaneous melanoma and one with hepatocellular carcinoma. The paper describes the monotherapy dose-escalation part (N of about 55 patients) of the phase I trial of ivuxolimab.

General findings and caveats noted by the study authors: After ivuxolimab, expanded clones were on average more numerous among CD8+ T cells than among CD4+ T cells. Low levels of normalized T-cell clonal expansion were also shown by some nonresponding patients. Which antigens the clonally expanded peripheral T cells were specific for was not determined. Clonal expansion of both CD4+ and CD8+ blood T cells was observed from baseline to week 6 at doses 0.1 to 3.0 mg/kg. In the 0.1-3.0 mg/kg groups, partial responders were among the patients with the lowest normalized peripheral clonal expansion, particularly in CD8+ T cells.

The source was CD4+ or CD8+ T cells sorted from blood, collected in a trial of the OX40 agonist ivuxolimab. The chain is assembled from TRBV27 and TRBJ2-1; perhaps TRBD1 is the D gene, with 5 bases matching. The TCR originated in an adult with an advanced solid tumor such as melanoma, head and neck, liver or kidney cancer. In nucleotide form, the sequence is TGTGCCAGCAGAGGCAGGGTCTCCTACAATGAGCAGTTCTTC. Its protein product is CASRGRVSYNEQFF.